This T cell receptor beta chain was identified in a study of blood T cell repertoires in COVID-19. Whole-study context: Donors in the United States, Italy and Spain gave samples during acute or convalescent COVID-19. PBMCs, B-cell-depleted T cells, or T cells were the source of the cDNA or gDNA that made up the material.

The germline V gene encodes CDR1 MGHRA and CDR2 YSYEKL. This CDR3 spans 14 amino acids. With 1 base clipped from V and 9 bases from J, the junction kept 2 bases outside the gene matches. As originally analysed: Using reference gene primer amplification, nucleated cell counts were estimated. TCRdb's copy holds only in-frame clones and misses some; the assay was immunoSEQ multiplex PCR. Clone size and V and J calls were adopted from that table, with D and trimming inferred from the DNA. The sample records 72,000 or so clones, more than 80% being singletons. The V and J genes are TRBV4-1 and TRBJ1-6, with 8 positions matching TRBD1. Sequencing was done on a sample of peripheral blood. The receptor comes from a woman of 80 years or more with active or convalescent COVID-19. The CDR3 is CASSQVQGVSPLHF. CDR3 nucleotide sequence: TGCGCCAGCAGCCAAGTACAGGGGGTTTCACCCCTCCACTTT.